The 22 T cell receptor beta chains given below trace back to one sample, sequenced in a study of blood T cells in healthy people across ages. Using a J-beta primer mix together with a sample-barcoded 5' primer, a second PCR was run for about 7 to 12 cycles. TCRdb analysed the 5' RACE reads with MiXCR anew, one entry per CDR3 protein. The table has about 800,000 distinct CDR3 sequences, about three fifths seen once. Sequencing was carried out using blood. All receptors derive from a man aged 25-45 years in good health.

The V gene is TRBV5-1, the J gene TRBJ2-1; TRBD1 matches at 8 bases. CDR1 SGHRS and CDR2 YFSETQ come from the germline V gene. J was trimmed by 6 bases and V by 4 bases; bases with no gene match: 6. The CDR3 is 14 amino acids. The chain's CDR3 is CASSPDRAPNEQFF. CDR3 DNA: TGCGCCAGCAGCCCGGACAGGGCCCCCAATGAGCAGTTCTTC.

The chain uses TRBV15 and TRBJ2-3; 9 bases match TRBD2. Germline V gives CDR1 LNHNV, CDR2 YYDKDF (reference sequence). This CDR3 is built from 16 residues. V was clipped by 6 bases and J by 4 bases; unmatched bases: 11. CDR3 loop: CATRAWAGGSADTQYF. The CDR3 nucleotides read TGTGCCACCAGGGCTTGGGCGGGGGGGTCCGCAGATACGCAGTATTTT.

The chain is built from TRBV24-1 and TRBJ2-7; 9 nucleotides agree with TRBD1. CDR1 is KGHDR and CDR2 is SFDVKD in the germline V gene. V gave up 4 bases and J gave up 5 bases; unmatched junction bases: 11. This CDR3 region has 16 residues. CDR3 coding DNA: TGTGCCACCAGTGAGCCGGGACAGGGAGGTATCCACGAGCAGTACTTC. It translates to CATSEPGQGGIHEQYF.

This clonotype showed up just once. Sequence at one end of the junction differs from germline and may be a read error. The rearrangement uses TRBV20-1 and TRBJ2-3; 12 nucleotides align to TRBD1. The length of the CDR3 is 15 residues. Germline CDR1 reads DFQATT; CDR2 reads SNEGSKA (reference sequence). Written as DNA, the CDR3 is TGCAGTTCCAGTACCCGGGACAGGGGGCACGATACGCGGTATTTT. Protein sequence: CSSSTRDRGHDTRYF.

The chain uses TRBV29-1 and TRBJ2-1; 14 nucleotides line up with TRBD2. Germline trimming cut 7 bases from V and 13 bases from J; bases unmatched to any gene: 6. CDR1 is SQVTM, CDR2 ANQGSEA, per germline. The CDR3 totals 12 residues. Here the CDR3 reads CSGRLAGGPQFF. CDR3 sequence (DNA): TGCAGCGGGAGACTAGCGGGAGGGCCCCAGTTCTTC.

The genes are TRBV20-1 and TRBJ2-7; 10 positions match TRBD2. TRBJ2-5 explains the end of the DNA better; the J call may be wrong. This CDR3 is 13 amino acids long. Germline V CDR1 and CDR2: DFQATT, SNEGSKA (reference sequence). CDR3 bases: TGCAGTGCTGCTAGCGGGAGTAGAGAGACCCAGTACTTC. It is translated as CSAASGSRETQYF.

There are a few counts of this clonotype. This chain uses TRBV7-9 with TRBJ1-1; unclear D gene. V dropped 1 base and J dropped 7 bases, with 16 bases sitting between them. CDR1 is SEHNR and CDR2 is FQNEAQ in the germline V gene (reference sequence). This CDR3 comprises 15 residues. CDR3: CASSLEVSTRDEAFF. Written as DNA, the CDR3 is TGTGCCAGCAGCTTAGAGGTCAGCACAAGGGATGAAGCTTTCTTT.

There are a few counts of this clonotype. The gene calls are TRBV10-3 and TRBJ2-3; possibly TRBD1 or TRBD2 for D (5 bases each). Deletions cut 4 bases from V and 0 bases from J, with 11 bases between. The germline CDR1 and CDR2 sequences are ENHRY and SYGVKD. CDR3 length equals 15 residues. The CDR3 loop reads CAISAGPGSTDTQYF. The CDR3 DNA follows: TGTGCCATCAGTGCGGGGCCCGGTAGCACAGATACGCAGTATTTT.

This chain joins TRBV2 and TRBJ2-2; 11 nucleotides agree with TRBD2. CDR1 and CDR2 (germline): SNHLY, FYNNEI. The CDR3 has 14 amino acids. With 6 bases clipped from V and 6 bases from J, the junction kept 3 bases outside the gene matches. The CDR3 DNA is TGTGCCAGCAGAAAGGGACTAGCGGCCGGGGAGCTGTTTTTT. Protein sequence: CASRKGLAAGELFF.

The chain couples TRBV27 to TRBJ2-4, with no clear D. Trimming pared 0 bases from V and 8 bases from J, leaving 11 bases between. Germline CDR1 is MNHEY and CDR2 is SMNVEV (reference sequence). This CDR3 contains 14 residues. The DNA of the CDR3 is TGTGCCAGCAGTTTATCAGCAGGTCTGGACATTCAGTACTTC. Amino acid sequence: CASSLSAGLDIQYF.

The chain carries TRBV20-1 and TRBJ2-3; TRBD1 matches 9 bases. CDR3 length: 14 residues. Looked up from germline, CDR1 is DFQATT and CDR2 is SNEGSKA (reference sequence). After removal of 6 bases from V and 3 bases from J, the junction contained 7 bases not matched to a gene. CDR3: CSAYPGQGTDTQYF. The DNA of the CDR3 is TGCAGTGCGTACCCGGGACAGGGTACAGATACGCAGTATTTT.

This chain joins TRBV6-2 or TRBV6-3 and TRBJ2-1; TRBD1 agrees at 7 bases. Germline values: CDR1 MNHEY, CDR2 SVGEGT. The CDR3 sequence is 14 residues long. V lost 0 bases, J lost 7 bases, and 3 bases stayed unmatched. In nucleotides, the CDR3 is TGTGCCAGCAGTTACTCGAGCAGGGGGAATGAGCAGTTCTTC. This codes for CASSYSSRGNEQFF.

The rearrangement links TRBV7-2 to TRBJ1-5; D might be TRBD1 (6 bases). V lost 1 base, J lost 4 bases, and 14 bases lay in between. The germline V gene has CDR1 SGHTA and CDR2 FQGNSA. The CDR3 contains 16 residues. The CDR3 is CASSLESRGGNQPQHF. The CDR3 DNA is TGTGCCAGCAGCTTAGAGTCCAGGGGCGGGAATCAGCCCCAGCATTTT.

V usage is TRBV28 and J usage is TRBJ2-1, with D hard to call. The germline V gene has CDR1 MDHEN and CDR2 SYDVKM. Trimming removed 1 base from V and 1 base from J, with 5 bases in between. This CDR3 has 14 residues. CDR3 nucleotide sequence: TGTGCCAGCAGTTTATTTTCTTCCTACAATGAGCAGTTCTTC. Amino acids: CASSLFSSYNEQFF.

The chain uses TRBV9 and TRBJ2-7; D is unresolved. Germline assignment: CDR1 SGDLS and CDR2 YYNGEE. The CDR3 runs 14 residues. The V end was cut by 2 bases, the J end by 2 bases, with 11 bases between. CDR3 DNA: TGTGCCAGCAGCGTCCAGGCCTTAACCTACGAGCAGTACTTC. Protein sequence: CASSVQALTYEQYF.

V gene TRBV29-1 combines with J gene TRBJ1-1; 8 bases align to TRBD1. The CDR3 runs to 14 residues. With 0 bases clipped from V and 11 bases from J, the junction kept 11 bases outside the gene matches. Germline CDR1 is SQVTM and CDR2 is ANQGSEA. In DNA, the CDR3 is TGCAGCGTTGAAGATCGGGCCAGGGGGCGGGGTGCTTTCTTT. Protein sequence: CSVEDRARGRGAFF.

This chain connects TRBV4-3 to TRBJ2-7, with TRBD1 as a possible D gene (6 bases). The J call is in doubt because the DNA end fits TRBJ2-5 better. The germline V gene has CDR1 LGHNA and CDR2 YSLEER. The CDR3 covers 14 residues. This CDR3 is CASSQQTGGETQYF. As DNA, the CDR3 is TGCGCCAGCAGCCAACAGACAGGAGGAGAGACCCAGTACTTC.

The J gene is TRBJ2-7, the V gene TRBV4-2, with 11 bases aligning to TRBD2. With 6 bases clipped from V and 0 bases from J, the junction kept 13 bases outside the gene matches. Germline CDR1 LGHNA, CDR2 YNFKEQ. The CDR3 has 18 residues. The CDR3: CASSHQLAGEGVSYEQYF. CDR3 bases: TGTGCCAGCAGTCATCAACTAGCGGGAGAGGGGGTCTCCTACGAGCAGTACTTC.

About this clonotype: One end of the junction does not line up with germline, which may come from a read error. The V and J genes are TRBV7-9 and TRBJ1-1; maybe TRBD1 (6 bases). Germline CDR1 reads SEHNR; CDR2 reads FQNEAQ (reference sequence). CDR3 length: 19 residues. The CDR3 DNA is TGTGTCAGCAGCTTAAGTGGGTTTCAGGGGAGAGGCCCGAACACTGAAGCTTTCTTT. Amino acids: CVSSLSGFQGRGPNTEAFF.

The chain combines TRBV2 with TRBJ1-4, with a possible D match to TRBD1 (5 bases). The CDR3 is made up of 12 amino acids. Trimming shortened V by 10 bases and J by 8 bases, and 14 bases separated the two germline ends. Per the germline V gene, CDR1 is SNHLY and CDR2 is FYNNEI. For the CDR3, the DNA is TGTGCCACAAAAAGGGGCTTCGAAAAACTGTTTTTT. Translation: CATKRGFEKLFF.

The chain recombines TRBV2 with TRBJ2-1; tentative D call: TRBD2 (7 bases). Germline V gene lookup returns CDR1 SNHLY and CDR2 FYNNEI. The CDR3 totals 16 residues. V shed 5 bases and J shed 6 bases, with 20 bases lying between them. The CDR3 sequence is CASSRGALAPSNEQFF. The CDR3 bases are TGTGCCAGCAGTCGGGGGGCCCTAGCGCCAAGCAATGAGCAGTTCTTC. Combining the CDR3 with reference TRBV2 and TRBJ2-1 gives the whole variable domain EPEVTQTPSHQVTQMGQEVILRCVPISNHLYFYWYRQILGQKVEFLVSFYNNEISEKSEIFDDQFSVERPDGSNFTLKIRSTKLEDSAMYFCASSRGALAPSNEQFFGPGTRLTVL.

This clonotype was counted a few times. The chain carries TRBV11-2 and TRBJ1-2, with D perhaps TRBD1 (6 bases). The CDR3 is 14 residues long. V was trimmed by 4 bases and J by 3 bases, leaving 12 bases between them. Germline V gene sequence: CDR1 SGHAT, CDR2 FQNNGV. The CDR3 here is CASSSLQGYYGYTF. The CDR3 DNA sequence: TGTGCCAGCAGCTCCTTGCAGGGGTACTATGGCTACACCTTC.